Listed below are T cell receptor beta chains from one sample, sequenced in a study of blood T cell repertoires in COVID-19. Clones were read by immunoSEQ multiplex PCR, and TCRdb kept only the in-frame ones, dropping some. The sample has 95,000 to 150,000 clones, about 70% seen once. Sample: peripheral blood. The receptors were gathered from an elderly man with COVID-19, enrolled during active disease. Each CDR3 is given with its conserved first and last residue. A D gene is named only where the DNA matches it firmly. Where a row states a size, it is once, few, many or the class of an expanded clone; other rows omit it.

j_call: TRBJ2-7
clone_size: -
d_call: -
v_call: TRBV18
cdr3_nt: TGTGCCAGCTCGTACGGGTCCTCCTACGAGCAGTACTTC
cdr3_aa: CASSYGSSYEQYF

j_call: TRBJ1-2
clone_size: -
d_call: -
v_call: TRBV3-1/TRBV3-2
cdr3_nt: TGTGCCAGCAGCCTTCTTGAAAGGGGCTATGGCTACACCTTC
cdr3_aa: CASSLLERGYGYTF

j_call: TRBJ2-1
clone_size: few
d_call: TRBD2
v_call: TRBV27
cdr3_nt: TGTGCCAGCAGTTTAAAGAGGACTAGACGGGAGCAGTTCTTC
cdr3_aa: CASSLKRTRREQFF

j_call: TRBJ2-1
clone_size: -
d_call: TRBD1
v_call: TRBV9
cdr3_nt: TGTGCCAGCAGCGGAGGGGTAAGGGGGCTTCTCGACAATGAGCAGTTCTTC
cdr3_aa: CASSGGVRGLLDNEQFF

j_call: TRBJ1-1
clone_size: -
d_call: -
v_call: TRBV4-2
cdr3_nt: TGTGCCAGCAGCCCGAATCATCGCCTAGGGGGAAACACTGAAGCTTTCTTT
cdr3_aa: CASSPNHRLGGNTEAFF

j_call: TRBJ2-2
clone_size: -
d_call: TRBD2
v_call: TRBV9
cdr3_nt: TGTGCCAGCAGCTCGAGGACTAGCGGGAGGGTCAACACCGGGGAGCTGTTTTTT
cdr3_aa: CASSSRTSGRVNTGELFF

j_call: TRBJ2-7
clone_size: -
d_call: TRBD2
v_call: TRBV6-4
cdr3_nt: TGTGCCAGCACCCCAACAAGGGTAGCGGGAGTCGGCGAGCAGTACTTC
cdr3_aa: CASTPTRVAGVGEQYF

j_call: TRBJ2-5
clone_size: -
d_call: TRBD2
v_call: TRBV5-3
cdr3_nt: TGTGCCAGAAGCGGGGTAGGACTAGCGGGAGTGTACTTC
cdr3_aa: CARSGVGLAGVYF

j_call: TRBJ2-1
clone_size: -
d_call: -
v_call: TRBV5-1
cdr3_nt: TGCGCCAGCAGCTTGGACAACTACAATGAGCAGTTCTTC
cdr3_aa: CASSLDNYNEQFF

j_call: TRBJ2-5
clone_size: -
d_call: TRBD2
v_call: TRBV28
cdr3_nt: TGTGCCAGCAGTTCCGAGCGGGGATCCCCCGAGACCCAGTACTTC
cdr3_aa: CASSSERGSPETQYF

j_call: TRBJ2-5
clone_size: -
d_call: TRBD2
v_call: TRBV5-1
cdr3_nt: TGCGCCAGCAGCTTGGCCGCGGGAGCCTCGTACCAAGAGACCCAGTACTTC
cdr3_aa: CASSLAAGASYQETQYF

j_call: TRBJ1-2
clone_size: -
d_call: -
v_call: TRBV28
cdr3_nt: TGTGCCAGCAGTACGGATGGGGAGCCCCTCGCACATGGCTACACCTTC
cdr3_aa: CASSTDGEPLAHGYTF

j_call: TRBJ2-5
clone_size: -
d_call: -
v_call: TRBV9
cdr3_nt: TGTGCCAGCAGCGTACAGGCAGGCGAGACCCAGTACTTC
cdr3_aa: CASSVQAGETQYF

j_call: TRBJ1-1
clone_size: -
d_call: -
v_call: TRBV5-4
cdr3_nt: TGTGCCAGCAGCGGAATACAGGAGAACACTGAAGCTTTCTTT
cdr3_aa: CASSGIQENTEAFF

j_call: TRBJ2-7
clone_size: few
d_call: TRBD1
v_call: TRBV5-5
cdr3_nt: TGTGCCAGCAGGAACGACAGGGGAGTTTACTCCTACGAGCAGTACTTC
cdr3_aa: CASRNDRGVYSYEQYF

j_call: TRBJ2-7
clone_size: -
d_call: -
v_call: TRBV5-1
cdr3_nt: TGCGCCAGCAGCTTGGCACACTACTACGAGCAGTACTTC
cdr3_aa: CASSLAHYYEQYF

j_call: TRBJ1-4
clone_size: -
d_call: -
v_call: TRBV28
cdr3_nt: TGTGCCAGCAGTCCCTGGACTGCAACTAATGAAAAACTGTTTTTT
cdr3_aa: CASSPWTATNEKLFF

j_call: TRBJ1-5
clone_size: once
d_call: TRBD1
v_call: TRBV27
cdr3_nt: TGTGCCAGCAGTTTCACAGGGGTGAATCAGCCCCAGCATTTT
cdr3_aa: CASSFTGVNQPQHF

j_call: TRBJ1-2
clone_size: -
d_call: -
v_call: TRBV6-2/TRBV6-3
cdr3_nt: TGTGCCAGCAGTTACTCCGGGGGGGCGGACTATGGCTACACCTTC
cdr3_aa: CASSYSGGADYGYTF

j_call: TRBJ2-1
clone_size: -
d_call: -
v_call: TRBV4-3
cdr3_nt: TGCGCCAGCAGCCAAGGGATCGCGGGGCAGCGCTCCTACAATGAGCAGTTCTTC
cdr3_aa: CASSQGIAGQRSYNEQFF

j_call: TRBJ2-4
clone_size: -
d_call: -
v_call: TRBV5-6
cdr3_nt: TGTGCCAGCAGCTTGTATAGCGGATTCGCCAAAAACATTCAGTACTTC
cdr3_aa: CASSLYSGFAKNIQYF

j_call: TRBJ1-6
clone_size: -
d_call: TRBD1
v_call: TRBV30
cdr3_nt: TGTGCCTGGCAGGGGGAGAGCTCCTATAATTCACCCCTCCACTTT
cdr3_aa: CAWQGESSYNSPLHF

j_call: TRBJ2-3
clone_size: -
d_call: TRBD1
v_call: TRBV5-1
cdr3_nt: TGCGCCAGCAGCTCCAACCCACAGGGGTTTCCAGATACGCAGTATTTT
cdr3_aa: CASSSNPQGFPDTQYF

j_call: TRBJ1-2
clone_size: once
d_call: -
v_call: TRBV5-1
cdr3_nt: TGCGCCAGCAGCTTGGATTCAGGGGACTATGGCTACACCTTC
cdr3_aa: CASSLDSGDYGYTF

j_call: TRBJ2-4
clone_size: -
d_call: -
v_call: TRBV15
cdr3_nt: TGTGCCACCAGCAGATTCGGGACAATTCTAAACATTCAGTACTTC
cdr3_aa: CATSRFGTILNIQYF

j_call: TRBJ2-1
clone_size: -
d_call: -
v_call: TRBV7-3
cdr3_nt: TGTGCCAGCAGCTTAAGCGGGATGGTTCGGGGTGAGCAGTTCTTC
cdr3_aa: CASSLSGMVRGEQFF